These 11 T cell receptor beta chains share one sample of origin, sequenced in a study of control samples from healthy donors and cancer patients. Here immunoSEQ multiplex PCR was the method, and the copy in TCRdb shows in-frame clones only, minus some. In the table there are about 54,000 clones, approximately 95% of which are singletons. The sample was blood. The receptors were sampled from a woman under 40 in good health.

This chain joins TRBV4-2 and TRBJ2-5; TRBD1 might be the D (5 bases). CDR3 size: 14 residues. Trimming stripped 2 bases from V and 5 bases from J, with 12 bases between. Germline loops: CDR1 LGHNA, CDR2 YNFKEQ. This CDR3 is CASSQNGRVETQYF. CDR3 DNA sequence: TGTGCCAGCAGCCAAAATGGCAGGGTGGAGACCCAGTACTTC.

This chain links TRBV14 with TRBJ1-6; D not certain. Trimming removed 3 bases at V and 7 bases at J, with 10 bases between. The CDR3 is 14 amino acids. Per germline, CDR1 SGHDN and CDR2 FVKESK. The DNA of the CDR3 is TGTGCCAGCAGCCACAGGATGCGGAATTCACCCCTCCACTTT. It codes for CASSHRMRNSPLHF.

The chain is built from TRBV18 and TRBJ2-7; the D gene is possibly TRBD2 (5 bases). The CDR3 length is 15 residues. Germline loops: CDR1 KGHSH, CDR2 LQKENI. V lost 2 bases and J lost 2, with 13 bases in between. The DNA for the CDR3 is TGTGCCAGCTCACCATCCCCGGACTTAACCTACGAGCAGTACTTC. Amino acid sequence: CASSPSPDLTYEQYF.

The V call is TRBV30, the J call TRBJ1-3; 8 positions match TRBD1. Germline values: CDR1 GTSNPN, CDR2 SVGIG (reference sequence). With 7 bases clipped from V and 4 bases from J, the junction kept 6 bases outside the gene matches. CDR3 length: 13 amino acids. CDR3 protein: CASGQGLGNTIYF. CDR3 DNA: TGTGCCTCCGGACAGGGTTTGGGAAACACCATATATTTT.

The rearrangement uses TRBV21-1 and TRBJ1-3; the table's TRBD1 call for D was not verified on the DNA. TRBV21-1 is an annotated pseudogene. CDR3 length: 15 residues. Here the CDR3 reads CASSRGSGGENTIYF. CDR3 sequence (DNA): TGTGCCAGCAGCAGAGGGTCAGGGGGAGAAAACACCATATATTTT.

This chain connects TRBV7-3 to TRBJ1-1; 10 bases match TRBD1. The CDR3 sequence is 14 residues long. Trimming took 5 bases from V and 3 from J; bases not matched to a gene: 3. Looked up from germline, CDR1 is SGHTA and CDR2 is FQGTGA. The DNA for the CDR3 is TGTGCCAGCAGCAGAGGACAGGGGGACACTGAAGCTTTCTTT. Amino acid sequence: CASSRGQGDTEAFF.

The V gene is TRBV5-6, the J gene TRBJ1-1; D unresolved. CDR1 is SGHDT and CDR2 is YYEEEE in the germline V gene. Trimming stripped 4 bases from V and 0 bases from J, with 10 bases between. The CDR3 covers 14 residues. The DNA for the CDR3 is TGTGCCAGCAGCGCCCTTGTGATGAACACTGAAGCTTTCTTT. Translation: CASSALVMNTEAFF.

Points on this clone: The germline gene is not matched at one end of the junction; a read error may be the cause. The V and J genes are TRBV7-7 and TRBJ2-3; D is undetermined. Germline values: CDR1 SSHAT, CDR2 FNYEAQ (reference sequence). The CDR3 consists of 13 residues. The chain's CDR3 is CASSLWGADTQYF. Here the CDR3 DNA reads TGTGCTAGCAGCTTATGGGGTGCAGATACGCAGTATTTT. Using reference TRBV7-7 and TRBJ2-3 for the parts outside the CDR3, the full variable domain is GAGVSQSPRYKVTKRGQDVTLRCDPISSHATLYWYQQALGQGPEFLTYFNYEAQPDKSGLPSDRFSAERPEGSISTLTIQRTEQRDSAMYRCASSLWGADTQYFGPGTRLTVL.

The rearrangement joins TRBV29-1 to TRBJ1-4; weak D call: TRBD1 (5 bases). The CDR3 loop spans 14 amino acids. V lost 3 bases and J lost 6, with 14 bases in between. CDR1 and CDR2 from the germline V gene are SQVTM and ANQGSEA. CDR3 sequence (DNA): TGCAGCGTTGAGGCATCAGGGAGCGATGAAAAACTGTTTTTT. This encodes CSVEASGSDEKLFF.

This chain connects TRBV7-3 to TRBJ2-5; the D gene is possibly TRBD2 (6 bases). The CDR3 spans 13 residues. Germline V gene sequence: CDR1 SGHTA, CDR2 FQGTGA. With 4 bases removed from V and 5 bases from J, the gap between germline ends came to 11 bases. CDR3 sequence reads: CASSSWGEETQYF. In nucleotides, the CDR3 is TGTGCCAGCAGCTCATGGGGGGAGGAGACCCAGTACTTC. Together with reference TRBV7-3 and TRBJ2-5, the CDR3 gives the full variable domain: GAGVSQTPSNKVTEKGKYVELRCDPISGHTALYWYRQSLGQGPEFLIYFQGTGAADDSGLPNDRFFAVRPEGSVSTLKIQRTERGDSAVYLCASSSWGEETQYFGPGTRLLVL.

V usage is TRBV29-1 and J usage is TRBJ2-1, with TRBD2 matching over 7 bases. The germline gives CDR1 SQVTM, CDR2 ANQGSEA. CDR3 length: 14 residues. The V segment lost 6 bases and the J segment 4 bases; nucleotides outside the gene matches: 9. The CDR3 bases are TGCAGCGTCCCCCCCCCGGGGGGTTACAATGAGCAGTTCTTC. Residues: CSVPPPGGYNEQFF.